The 11 T cell receptor beta chains below come from one sample, sequenced in a study of human T cells and chemical hapten exposure. Time point of the sample: patch test 3, about 24 weeks after DPC sensitization. Treatment here: therapeutic diphenylcyclopropenone sensitization with weekly scalp DPC. TCRdb fed the RACE reads into MiXCR, producing one record per CDR3 protein. The profile shows about 82,000 distinct CDR3 sequences, about an eighth of them singletons. The sample in question was whole blood, obtained in connection with sensitization to the hapten diphenylcyclopropenone (DPC). These receptors were obtained from a woman between 50 and 59 years old with alopecia areata. Some clones in this sample may be carry-over from other donors' samples.

This clonotype was seen a handful of times. The chain combines TRBV7-9 with TRBJ2-7; D unresolved. V was cut by 0 bases and J by 1 base, with 13 bases left in between. The CDR3 totals 16 residues. CDR1 and CDR2 from the germline V gene are SEHNR and FQNEAQ (reference sequence). The CDR3 loop is CASSLANGLRSYEQYF. CDR3 DNA sequence: TGTGCCAGCAGCTTAGCGAACGGTCTCAGGTCCTACGAGCAGTACTTC.

This clonotype was counted only a few times. J is TRBJ1-2 and V is TRBV2, with D unresolved. Germline CDR1 is SNHLY and CDR2 is FYNNEI. V was shortened by 7 bases and J by 2 bases, with 5 bases between the two germline ends. CDR3 length equals 11 residues. The CDR3 DNA reads as TGTGCCAGCACGGGGAACTATGGCTACACCTTC. This sequence encodes CASTGNYGYTF.

The rearrangement joins TRBV11-2 to TRBJ2-5, with 9 nucleotides matching TRBD2. The trim removed 4 bases at V and 1 base at J, leaving 7 bases unmatched. The CDR3 totals 16 residues. Per germline, CDR1 SGHAT and CDR2 FQNNGV. CDR3 region: CASSSLAGAIQETQYF. The CDR3 bases are TGTGCCAGCAGCTCGTTAGCGGGAGCGATCCAAGAGACCCAGTACTTC.

This clonotype has a count of ten or more. This sequence joins TRBV20-1 and TRBJ2-5, with 7 bases matching TRBD1. CDR3 length: 12 residues. Germline V lookup: CDR1 DFQATT, CDR2 SNEGSKA (reference sequence). The V gene end was trimmed by 6 bases and the J gene end by 4 bases; junction bases not matched to a gene: 5. In nucleotides, the CDR3 is TGCAGTGCCGACCGGGACAGAGAGACCCAGTACTTC. It translates to CSADRDRETQYF.

Many counts were recorded for this clonotype. The rearrangement links TRBV2 to TRBJ1-2; D gene unclear. The V gene lost 3 bases and the J gene lost 2 bases, with 7 bases spanning the gap. Germline V gene lookup returns CDR1 SNHLY and CDR2 FYNNEI. This CDR3 has 13 residues. The DNA of the CDR3 is TGTGCCAGCAGTGAGTTGGCCAACTATGGCTACACCTTC. Protein sequence: CASSELANYGYTF.

This chain joins TRBV2 and TRBJ1-2; D not certain. CDR1 is SNHLY, CDR2 FYNNEI, per germline. Trimming pared 3 bases from V and 4 bases from J, leaving 6 bases between. The CDR3 covers 12 residues. CDR3 region: CASSESLYGYTF. The DNA for the CDR3 is TGTGCCAGCAGTGAGTCTCTCTATGGCTACACCTTC.

This clonotype has more than one count but fewer than ten. The chain carries TRBV4-2 and TRBJ1-1; no firm D call. This CDR3 is 14 amino acids long. The germline V and J ends were trimmed by 0 bases and 1 base, with 6 bases remaining between them. The germline V gene has CDR1 LGHNA and CDR2 YNFKEQ. The DNA of the CDR3 is TGTGCCAGCAGCCAAGATCAAAAGAACACTGAAGCTTTCTTT. Translating gives CASSQDQKNTEAFF.

This clonotype was recorded a few times. The chain uses TRBV12-3 or TRBV12-4 and TRBJ1-5; tentative D call: TRBD1 (5 bases). Trimming removed 1 base from V and 2 bases from J, with 9 bases in between. This CDR3 spans 15 amino acids. The CDR3 sequence: CASSLVQTGNQPQHF. The DNA of the CDR3 is TGTGCCAGCAGTTTAGTACAGACAGGCAATCAGCCCCAGCATTTT.

This chain links TRBV11-2 with TRBJ2-7; TRBD2 matches at 7 bases. Trimming at V came to 5 bases and at J to 5 bases, leaving 6 bases not matched to a gene. Germline values: CDR1 SGHAT, CDR2 FQNNGV. The CDR3 has 13 amino acids. This CDR3 reads CASSEGLVNEQYF. The CDR3 DNA sequence: TGTGCCAGCAGCGAAGGACTAGTCAACGAGCAGTACTTC.

This clonotype was detected only a few times. V usage is TRBV25-1 and J usage is TRBJ2-7; D uncertain. V was cut by 2 bases and J by 0 bases, with 5 bases left in between. CDR1 MGHDK and CDR2 SYGVNS come from the germline V gene. This CDR3 is built from 13 residues. The CDR3 protein is CASSETISYEQYF. CDR3 coding DNA: TGTGCCAGCAGTGAAACGATCTCCTACGAGCAGTACTTC.

This clonotype appeared many times. This chain links TRBV5-1 with TRBJ2-5; unclear D gene. Germline loops: CDR1 SGHRS, CDR2 YFSETQ. Between the trimmed V and J ends, which lost 3 bases and 0 bases, there was a span of 9 bases. The CDR3 runs 14 residues. In DNA, the CDR3 is TGCGCCAGCAGCTCAGTGGCGAACCAAGAGACCCAGTACTTC. It yields the protein CASSSVANQETQYF.